This T cell receptor (beta chain) is from a study of T cell responses to AZD1222 COVID-19 vaccine (dated by TCRdb to the early 2020s). For the wider study: AZD1222 recipients with second doses at about 4 weeks or about 12 weeks were pooled, because spike-specific TCR depth and breadth did not differ between schedules. TCR sequencing was performed for about 250 trial participants, of whom some 200 were given two doses of AZD1222 and around 26 were given two doses of MenACWY control vaccine. Trial participants were enrolled into age subgroups of 18-55, 56-69 and 70-plus years, which contained approximately 150, 30 and 60 TCR-sequenced participants, respectively.

This clone was detected only once. Its cognate antigen has yet to be identified. Base qualities are not recorded, but no much larger clone differs from it by a single base. This specimen's time point label, per the study, means: baseline before first vaccination. The vaccinee samples were drawn from two UK trials, COV001 and COV002, one of which was a single-blind randomized controlled phase 2/3 trial testing AZD1222 (ChAdOx1 nCoV-19) in healthy adults. For TCRbeta chain sequencing, PBMC samples from trial participants were taken at day 0 and at day 28 after the second dose. Overall study outcomes, separate from this receptor: Because no samples from the day 14 peak response were available, repertoires could be characterized only after the peak T cell response. In the small 56-69-year group, the increase in depth fell short of significance, most likely because of low power. Conclusions about previously exposed vaccinees are limited because only five or six AZD1222 recipients were SARS-CoV-2 seropositive at baseline. Spike-specific TCR breadth and depth rose significantly after two AZD1222 doses compared with day 0 and with MenACWY recipients. Epitopes outside the regions mutated in the B.1.351 and B.1.1.7 variants were reportedly recognized by nearly half of the unique spike-specific TCRs. The vaccine-associated CD4 TCRs covered the entire spike protein, and the dominant responses fell in regions 160-218 and 743-854. Participants were mostly white British, with more females than males. The authors suggested clonal diversity may have been underestimated.

The CDR3 regions of human TCRbeta chains were subjected to immunosequencing. Per the source publication's procedure: TCRs in the repertoires were matched against a reference library of SARS-CoV-2-specific TCRs that had been generated with the MIRA antigen-specificity platform. Breadth meant the fraction of unique TCRs that were SARS-CoV-2-associated, whereas depth meant the fraction of total T cells that were SARS-CoV-2-associated. Using the MIRA data, every spike-specific TCR was mapped to the spike region that the TCR reacted to and assigned to either a CD4 or a CD8 class. Log10-transformed breadth and depth values were compared by one-way ANOVA with Sidak's multiple comparisons tests. The source is immuneACCESS, and TCRdb retained only in-frame sequences with V and J called. Part of the clones is not carried over; for the studies checked, unresolved V genes explain less than half of this, and the remainder is unexplained. Clonal size and the V and J genes are those of that table, whereas D and trimming came from the DNA. The sample table holds some 120,000 clones, of which almost 90% were seen once. Approximately 9.6% of the sample is in the top ten clones.

In the germline V gene, CDR1 corresponds to SGHTA and CDR2 to FQGNSA. The V end loses 4 bases and the J end loses 2 bases, and a stretch of 9 bases separates them. The CDR3 measures 13 amino acids from cysteine to phenylalanine. Only the CDR3 part of the read is kept: 39 bases, read in frame from the first base. The receptor's source is an adult in good health. The specimen comprised peripheral blood, sampled on day 0 of AZD1222 vaccination. The V and J genes are TRBV7-2 and TRBJ2-7, with no confidently assigned D gene. The CDR3: CASSYTTTYEQYF. The nucleotide sequence reads as follows: TGTGCCAGCAGCTATACAACGACCTACGAGCAGTACTTC.